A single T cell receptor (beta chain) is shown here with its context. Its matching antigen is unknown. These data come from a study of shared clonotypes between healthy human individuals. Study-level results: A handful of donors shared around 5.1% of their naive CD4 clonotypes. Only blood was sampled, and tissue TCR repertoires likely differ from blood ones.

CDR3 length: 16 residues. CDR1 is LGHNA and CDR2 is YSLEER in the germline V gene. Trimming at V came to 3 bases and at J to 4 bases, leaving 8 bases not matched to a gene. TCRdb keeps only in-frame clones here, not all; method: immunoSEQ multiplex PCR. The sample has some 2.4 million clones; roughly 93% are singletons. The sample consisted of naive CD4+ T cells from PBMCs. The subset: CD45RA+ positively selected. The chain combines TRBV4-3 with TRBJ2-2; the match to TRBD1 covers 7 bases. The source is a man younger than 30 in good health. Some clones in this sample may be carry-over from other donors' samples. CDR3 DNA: TGCGCCAGCAGCCAGCCCGGGACAGACCGCACCGGGGAGCTGTTTTTT. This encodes CASSQPGTDRTGELFF.